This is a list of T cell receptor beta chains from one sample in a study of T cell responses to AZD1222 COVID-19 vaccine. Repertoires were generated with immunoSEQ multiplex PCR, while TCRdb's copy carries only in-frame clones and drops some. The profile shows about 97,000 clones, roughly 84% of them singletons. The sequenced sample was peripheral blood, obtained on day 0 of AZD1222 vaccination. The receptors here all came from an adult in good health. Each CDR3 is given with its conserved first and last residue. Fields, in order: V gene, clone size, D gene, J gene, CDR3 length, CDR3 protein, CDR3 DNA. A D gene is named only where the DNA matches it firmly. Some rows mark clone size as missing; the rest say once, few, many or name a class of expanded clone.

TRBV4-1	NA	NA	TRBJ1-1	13	CASSSSKNTEAFF	TGCGCCAGCAGTTCCAGTAAGAACACTGAAGCTTTCTTT
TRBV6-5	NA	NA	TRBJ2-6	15	CASSERSSGANVLTF	TGTGCCAGCTCTGAAAGGAGCTCTGGGGCCAACGTCCTGACTTTC
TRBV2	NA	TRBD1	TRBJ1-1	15	CASSEAQGALTEAFF	TGTGCCAGCAGTGAAGCTCAGGGGGCGTTGACTGAAGCTTTCTTT
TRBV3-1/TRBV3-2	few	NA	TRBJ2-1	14	CASRKGSTNNEQFF	TGTGCCAGCAGGAAGGGGAGTACTAACAATGAGCAGTTCTTC
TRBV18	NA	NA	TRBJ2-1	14	CASSAGITSNEQFF	TGTGCCAGCTCAGCCGGGATTACTAGCAATGAGCAGTTCTTC
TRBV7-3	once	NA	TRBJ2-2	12	CASSLATGELFF	TGTGCCAGCAGCTTGGCCACCGGGGAGCTGTTTTTT
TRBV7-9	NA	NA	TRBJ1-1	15	CASSPFGDSNTEAFF	TGTGCCAGCAGCCCCTTTGGAGATTCGAACACTGAAGCTTTCTTT
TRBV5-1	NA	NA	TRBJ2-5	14	CASSLEDPRLSQYF	TGCGCCAGCAGCTTGGAGGACCCCCGTTTGTCCCAGTACTTC
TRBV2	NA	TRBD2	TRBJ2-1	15	CASSEQRGVLNEQFF	TGTGCCAGCAGTGAGCAGCGGGGGGTCTTGAATGAGCAGTTCTTC
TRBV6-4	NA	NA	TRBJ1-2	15	CASSMWSTANYGYTF	TGTGCCAGCAGCATGTGGTCCACAGCCAACTATGGCTACACCTTC
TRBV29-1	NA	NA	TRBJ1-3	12	CSVASRGNTIYF	TGCAGCGTTGCGTCCCGTGGAAACACCATATATTTT